This T cell receptor beta chain originates from a study of T cell responses to AZD1222 COVID-19 vaccine. Germline V gene lookup returns CDR1 SNHLY and CDR2 FYNNEI. Trimming removed 6 bases from V and 5 bases from J, with 19 bases in between. The CDR3 contains 16 residues. Worth noting for this clone: The antigen is not known.

Method: immunoSEQ multiplex PCR; TCRdb's copy keeps in-frame clones and lacks some. The data hold under 200,000 clones, with about 95% observed a single time. General study points: Of spike-specific TCRs, nearly half reportedly target regions left unmutated in variants.

This chain connects TRBV2 to TRBJ1-4; possible D gene TRBD1, 6 bases. Sample: peripheral blood, taken on day 0 of AZD1222 vaccination. The sequence was obtained from an adult in good health. The DNA for the CDR3 is TGTGCCAGCAGGACCCTAAAGACAGGTTGGAATGAAAAACTGTTTTTT. This gives the protein CASRTLKTGWNEKLFF.